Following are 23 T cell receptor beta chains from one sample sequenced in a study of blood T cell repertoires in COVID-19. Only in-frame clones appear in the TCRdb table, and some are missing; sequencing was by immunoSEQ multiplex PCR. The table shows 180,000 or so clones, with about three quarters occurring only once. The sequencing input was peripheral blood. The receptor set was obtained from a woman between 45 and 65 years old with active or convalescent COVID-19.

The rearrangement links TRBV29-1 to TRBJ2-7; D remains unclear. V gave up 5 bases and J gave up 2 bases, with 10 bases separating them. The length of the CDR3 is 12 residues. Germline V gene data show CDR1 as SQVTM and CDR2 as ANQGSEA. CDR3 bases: TGCAGCGTTCCCAGGCCGGCCTACGAGCAGTACTTC. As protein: CSVPRPAYEQYF.

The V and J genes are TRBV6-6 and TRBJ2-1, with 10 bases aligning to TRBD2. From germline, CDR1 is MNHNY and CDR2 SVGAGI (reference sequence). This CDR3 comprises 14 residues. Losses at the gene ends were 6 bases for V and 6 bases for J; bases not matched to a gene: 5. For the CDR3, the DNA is TGTGCCAGCAGGAAACTAGCGGGGATCAATGAGCAGTTCTTC. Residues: CASRKLAGINEQFF.

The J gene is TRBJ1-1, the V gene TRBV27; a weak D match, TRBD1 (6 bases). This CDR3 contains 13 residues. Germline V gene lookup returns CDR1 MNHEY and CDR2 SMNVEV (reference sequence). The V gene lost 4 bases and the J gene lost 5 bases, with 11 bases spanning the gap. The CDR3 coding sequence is TGTGCCAGCAGTTACACCCAGGGGACTGAAGCTTTCTTT. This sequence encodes CASSYTQGTEAFF.

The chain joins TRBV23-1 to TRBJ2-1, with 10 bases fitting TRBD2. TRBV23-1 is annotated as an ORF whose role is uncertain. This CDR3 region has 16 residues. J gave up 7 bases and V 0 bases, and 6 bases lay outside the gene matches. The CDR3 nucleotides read TGCGCCAGCAGTCAATCTAGCGGGGGGCTGAGTAATGAGCAGTTCTTC. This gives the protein CASSQSSGGLSNEQFF.

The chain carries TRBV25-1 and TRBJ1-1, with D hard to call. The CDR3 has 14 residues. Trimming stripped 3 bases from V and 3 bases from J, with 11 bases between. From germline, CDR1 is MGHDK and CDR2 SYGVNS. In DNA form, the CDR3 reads TGTGCCAGCAGTGATAGCCGGGTAGACACTGAAGCTTTCTTT. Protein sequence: CASSDSRVDTEAFF.

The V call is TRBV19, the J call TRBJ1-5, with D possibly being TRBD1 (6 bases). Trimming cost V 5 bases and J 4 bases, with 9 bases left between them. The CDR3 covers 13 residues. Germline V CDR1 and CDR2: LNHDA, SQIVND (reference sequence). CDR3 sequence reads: CASSADRNQPQHF. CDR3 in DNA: TGTGCCAGTAGTGCTGACAGGAATCAGCCCCAGCATTTT.

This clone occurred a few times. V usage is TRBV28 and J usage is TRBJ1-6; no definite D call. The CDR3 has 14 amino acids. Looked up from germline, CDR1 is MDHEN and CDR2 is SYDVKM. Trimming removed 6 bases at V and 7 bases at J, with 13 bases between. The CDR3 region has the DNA TGTGCCAGCAGCCTCGGAGGAGGGAATTCACCCCTCCACTTT. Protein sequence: CASSLGGGNSPLHF. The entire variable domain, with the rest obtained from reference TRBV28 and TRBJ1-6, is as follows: DVKVTQSSRYLVKRTGEKVFLECVQDMDHENMFWYRQDPGLGLRLIYFSYDVKMKEKGDIPEGYSVSREKKERFSLILESASTNQTSMYLCASSLGGGNSPLHFGNGTRLTVT.

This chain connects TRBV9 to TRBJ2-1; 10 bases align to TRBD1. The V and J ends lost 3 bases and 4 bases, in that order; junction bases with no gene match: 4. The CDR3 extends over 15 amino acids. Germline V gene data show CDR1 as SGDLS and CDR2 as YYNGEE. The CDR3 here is CASSGTGQGYNEQFF. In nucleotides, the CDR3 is TGTGCCAGCAGCGGTACGGGACAGGGGTACAATGAGCAGTTCTTC.

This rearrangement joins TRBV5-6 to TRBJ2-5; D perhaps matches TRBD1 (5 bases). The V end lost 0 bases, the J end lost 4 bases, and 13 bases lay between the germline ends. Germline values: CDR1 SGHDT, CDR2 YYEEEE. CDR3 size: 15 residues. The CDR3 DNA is TGTGCCAGCAGCTTGGACCAGGGATTCGGAGAGACCCAGTACTTC. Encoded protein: CASSLDQGFGETQYF.

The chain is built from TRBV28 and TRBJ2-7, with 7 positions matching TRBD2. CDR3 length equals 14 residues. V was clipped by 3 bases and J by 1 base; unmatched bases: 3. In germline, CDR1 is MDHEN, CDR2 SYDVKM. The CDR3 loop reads CASSFLAGSYEQYF. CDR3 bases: TGTGCCAGCAGTTTCTTAGCGGGTTCCTACGAGCAGTACTTC.

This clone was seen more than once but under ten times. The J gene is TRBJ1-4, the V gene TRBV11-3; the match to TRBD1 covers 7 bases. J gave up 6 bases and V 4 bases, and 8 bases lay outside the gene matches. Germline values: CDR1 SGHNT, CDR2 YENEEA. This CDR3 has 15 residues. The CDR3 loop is CASSYTTGADEKLFF. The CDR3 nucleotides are TGTGCCAGCAGCTATACCACAGGGGCGGATGAAAAACTGTTTTTT. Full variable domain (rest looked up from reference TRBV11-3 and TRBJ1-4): EAGVVQSPRYKIIEKKQPVAFWCNPISGHNTLYWYLQNLGQGPELLIRYENEEAVDDSQLPKDRFSAERLKGVDSTLKIQPAELGDSAVYLCASSYTTGADEKLFFGSGTQLSVL.

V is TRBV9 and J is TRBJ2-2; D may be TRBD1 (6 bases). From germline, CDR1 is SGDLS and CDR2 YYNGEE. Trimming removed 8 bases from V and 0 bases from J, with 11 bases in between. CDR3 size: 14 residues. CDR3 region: CASQTGTNTGELFF. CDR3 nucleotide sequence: TGTGCCAGTCAAACAGGGACGAACACCGGGGAGCTGTTTTTT.

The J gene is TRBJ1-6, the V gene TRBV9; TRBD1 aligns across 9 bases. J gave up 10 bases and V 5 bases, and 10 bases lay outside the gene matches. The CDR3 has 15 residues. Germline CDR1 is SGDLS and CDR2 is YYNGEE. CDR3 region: CASSETGTGQSPLHF. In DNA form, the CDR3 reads TGTGCCAGCAGTGAGACCGGGACAGGGCAATCACCCCTCCACTTT.

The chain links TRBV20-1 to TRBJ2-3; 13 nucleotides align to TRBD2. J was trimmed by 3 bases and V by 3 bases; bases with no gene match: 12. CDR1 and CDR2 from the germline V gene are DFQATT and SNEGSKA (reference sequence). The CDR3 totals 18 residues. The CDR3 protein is CSASETGTSGAGTDTQYF. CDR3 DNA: TGCAGTGCTAGTGAAACCGGGACTAGCGGGGCTGGAACAGATACGCAGTATTTT.

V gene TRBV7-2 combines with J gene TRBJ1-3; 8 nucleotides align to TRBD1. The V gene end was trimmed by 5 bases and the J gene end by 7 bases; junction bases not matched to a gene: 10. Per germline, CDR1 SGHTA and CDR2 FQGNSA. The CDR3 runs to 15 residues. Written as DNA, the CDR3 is TGTGCCAGCAGCCCGGGGGACAGGCGGTTCAACACCATATATTTT. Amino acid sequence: CASSPGDRRFNTIYF.

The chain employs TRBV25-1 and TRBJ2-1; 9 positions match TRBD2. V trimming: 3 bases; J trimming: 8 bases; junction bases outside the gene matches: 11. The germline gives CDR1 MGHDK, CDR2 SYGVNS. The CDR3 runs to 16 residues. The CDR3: CASSDWAGGRLDEQFF. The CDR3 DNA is TGTGCCAGCAGTGACTGGGCGGGAGGGCGATTGGATGAGCAGTTCTTC.

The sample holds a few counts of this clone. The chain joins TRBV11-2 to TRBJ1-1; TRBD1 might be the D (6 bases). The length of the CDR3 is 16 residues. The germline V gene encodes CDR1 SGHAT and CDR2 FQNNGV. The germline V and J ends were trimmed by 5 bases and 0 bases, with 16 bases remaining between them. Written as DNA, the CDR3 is TGTGCCAGCAGCGTAGGGCCGGGACAAATGAACACTGAAGCTTTCTTT. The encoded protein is CASSVGPGQMNTEAFF.

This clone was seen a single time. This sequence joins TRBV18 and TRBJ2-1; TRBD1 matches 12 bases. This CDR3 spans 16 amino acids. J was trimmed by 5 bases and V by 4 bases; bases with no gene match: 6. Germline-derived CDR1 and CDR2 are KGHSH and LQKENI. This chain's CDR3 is CASSRDRGRVDNEQFF. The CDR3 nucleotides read TGTGCCAGCTCACGGGACAGGGGGCGGGTTGACAATGAGCAGTTCTTC. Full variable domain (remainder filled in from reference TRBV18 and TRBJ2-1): NAGVMQNPRHLVRRRGQEARLRCSPMKGHSHVYWYRQLPEEGLKFMVYLQKENIIDESGMPKERFSAEFPKEGPSILRIQQVVRGDSAAYFCASSRDRGRVDNEQFFGPGTRLTVL.

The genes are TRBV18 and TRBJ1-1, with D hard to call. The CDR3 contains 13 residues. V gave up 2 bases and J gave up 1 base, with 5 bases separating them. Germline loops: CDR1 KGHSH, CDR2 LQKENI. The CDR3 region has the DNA TGTGCCAGCTCACCAGTCGGGAACACTGAAGCTTTCTTT. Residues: CASSPVGNTEAFF.

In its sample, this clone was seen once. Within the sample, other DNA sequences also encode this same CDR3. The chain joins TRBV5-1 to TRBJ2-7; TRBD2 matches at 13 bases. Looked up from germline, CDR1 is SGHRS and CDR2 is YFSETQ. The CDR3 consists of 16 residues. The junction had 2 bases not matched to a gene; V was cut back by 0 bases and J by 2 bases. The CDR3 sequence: CASSLGTSGGAYEQYF. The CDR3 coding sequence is TGCGCCAGCAGCTTGGGGACTAGCGGGGGAGCCTACGAGCAGTACTTC.

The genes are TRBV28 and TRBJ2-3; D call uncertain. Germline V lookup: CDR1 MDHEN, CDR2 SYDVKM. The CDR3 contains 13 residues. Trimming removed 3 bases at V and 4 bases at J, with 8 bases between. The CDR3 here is CASSFMSADTQYF. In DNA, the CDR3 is TGTGCCAGCAGTTTTATGTCGGCAGATACGCAGTATTTT. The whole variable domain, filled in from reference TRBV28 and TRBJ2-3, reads DVKVTQSSRYLVKRTGEKVFLECVQDMDHENMFWYRQDPGLGLRLIYFSYDVKMKEKGDIPEGYSVSREKKERFSLILESASTNQTSMYLCASSFMSADTQYFGPGTRLTVL.

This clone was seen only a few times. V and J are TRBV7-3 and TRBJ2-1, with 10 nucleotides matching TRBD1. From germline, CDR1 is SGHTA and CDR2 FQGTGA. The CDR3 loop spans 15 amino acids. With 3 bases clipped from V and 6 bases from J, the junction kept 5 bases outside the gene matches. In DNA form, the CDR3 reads TGTGCCAGCAGCTTCCCCGGGACAGGGGCCAATGAGCAGTTCTTC. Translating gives CASSFPGTGANEQFF.

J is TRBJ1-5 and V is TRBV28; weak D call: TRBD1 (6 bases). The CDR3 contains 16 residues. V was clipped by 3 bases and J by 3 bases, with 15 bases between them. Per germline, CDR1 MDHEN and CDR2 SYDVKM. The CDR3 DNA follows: TGTGCCAGCAGTTTCGGTGGCAGGGGAGACAATCAGCCCCAGCATTTT. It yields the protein CASSFGGRGDNQPQHF.